This T cell receptor beta chain comes out of a study of response to subunit inactivated influenza vaccine (dated by TCRdb to 2016 to 2019). Some background on the complete study: Deep quantitative profiling of the T cell receptor repertoire was used in the study to follow responses to a trivalent subunit inactivated influenza vaccine. General findings and caveats noted by the study authors: The authors proposed that each seasonal influenza vaccination may bring in only a limited number of new T cells.

Receptor libraries were prepared by RT-PCR. Sequenced on an Illumina HiSeq 2500. TCRdb reworked the public reads: Q25 trimming with fastp, MiXCR clone assembly, productive beta chains retained. Duplicate CDR3 protein sequences are folded into a single record with the most common DNA and genes. This sample holds 650,000 to 800,000 distinct CDR3 sequences; about 14% were observed only once. The ten largest clones take up 6.5% to 8.5% of the sample. This clonotype has only a few counts. The antigen it binds to is not known. Nothing much larger sits one base from this clone, and base qualities are not available. The CDR3 has 11 amino acids, counting the end cysteine and phenylalanine. Only the CDR3 DNA stays, 33 bases, in frame from base 1. Looking up the germline V gene (reference sequence) yields CDR1 LNHDA and CDR2 SQIVND. V was cut back by 8 bases and J by 6 bases, leaving a gap of 8 bases between them.

The sample was PBMCs from blood, taken 14 to 15 days before vaccination. The TCR originated in a middle-aged man who received an inactivated influenza vaccine. Donor details come from another sample of the same person, matched by shared clones. The sequence joins TRBV19 to TRBJ2-1, with no D gene named confidently. The CDR3 corresponds to CASARSNEQFF. The nucleotide sequence is TGTGCCAGTGCTAGATCCAATGAGCAGTTCTTC.